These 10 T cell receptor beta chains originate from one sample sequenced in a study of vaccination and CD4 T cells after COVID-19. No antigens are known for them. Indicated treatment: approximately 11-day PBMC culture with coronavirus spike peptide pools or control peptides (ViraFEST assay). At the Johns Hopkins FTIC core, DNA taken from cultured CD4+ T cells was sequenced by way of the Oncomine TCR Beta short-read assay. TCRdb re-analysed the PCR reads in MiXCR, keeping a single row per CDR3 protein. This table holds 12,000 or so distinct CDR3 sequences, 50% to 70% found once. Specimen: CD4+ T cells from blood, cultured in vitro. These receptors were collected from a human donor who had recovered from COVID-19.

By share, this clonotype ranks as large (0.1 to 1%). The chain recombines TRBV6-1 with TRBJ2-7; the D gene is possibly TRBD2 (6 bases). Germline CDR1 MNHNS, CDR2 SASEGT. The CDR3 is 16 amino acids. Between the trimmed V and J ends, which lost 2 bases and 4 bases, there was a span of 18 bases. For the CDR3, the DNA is TGTGCCAGCAGTGAATTCCCCCTCACGACTAGATACGAGCAGTACTTC. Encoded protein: CASSEFPLTTRYEQYF.

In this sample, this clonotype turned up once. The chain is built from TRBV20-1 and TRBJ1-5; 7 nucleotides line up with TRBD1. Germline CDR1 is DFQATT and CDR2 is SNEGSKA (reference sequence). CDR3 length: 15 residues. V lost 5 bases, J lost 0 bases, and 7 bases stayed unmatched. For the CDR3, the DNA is TGCAGTGCTCCCACTCAGGGGGGTAGCAATCAGCCCCAGCATTTT. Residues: CSAPTQGGSNQPQHF.

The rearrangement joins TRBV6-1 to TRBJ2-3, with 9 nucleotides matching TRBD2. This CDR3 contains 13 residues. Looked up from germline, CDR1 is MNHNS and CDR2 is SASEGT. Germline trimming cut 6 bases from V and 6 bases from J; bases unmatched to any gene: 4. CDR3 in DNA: TGTGCCAGCAGCTATAGCGGGAGTGATACGCAGTATTTT. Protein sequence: CASSYSGSDTQYF.

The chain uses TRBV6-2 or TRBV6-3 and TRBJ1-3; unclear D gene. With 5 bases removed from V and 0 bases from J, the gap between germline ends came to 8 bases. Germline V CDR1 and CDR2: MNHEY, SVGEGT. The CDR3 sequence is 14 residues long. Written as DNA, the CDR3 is TGTGCCAGCAGTGGGATCTTCTCTGGAAACACCATATATTTT. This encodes CASSGIFSGNTIYF.

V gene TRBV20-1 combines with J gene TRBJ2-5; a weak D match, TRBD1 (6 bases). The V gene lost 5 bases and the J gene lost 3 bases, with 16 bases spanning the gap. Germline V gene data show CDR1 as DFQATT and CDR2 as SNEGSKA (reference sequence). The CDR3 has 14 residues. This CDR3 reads CSAPSSDSKETQYF. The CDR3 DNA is TGCAGTGCTCCTTCCTCGGACAGTAAAGAGACCCAGTACTTC.

CDR3 protein: CASIRQGGDYEQYF. The CDR3 coding sequence is TGTGCCAGCATCCGACAGGGGGGTGACTACGAGCAGTACTTC. The chain has TRBV2 and TRBJ2-7; TRBD1 aligns across 9 bases. The CDR3 is made up of 14 amino acids. Looked up from germline, CDR1 is SNHLY and CDR2 is FYNNEI. With V trimmed by 7 bases and J by 3 bases, 7 bases remained unmatched.

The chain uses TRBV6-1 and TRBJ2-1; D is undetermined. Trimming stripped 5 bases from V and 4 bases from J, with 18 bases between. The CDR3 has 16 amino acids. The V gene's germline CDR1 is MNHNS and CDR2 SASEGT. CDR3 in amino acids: CASSLSRTYLYNEQFF. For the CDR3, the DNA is TGTGCCAGCAGTCTCTCCCGGACCTACCTTTACAATGAGCAGTTCTTC.

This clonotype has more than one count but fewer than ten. The CDR3 DNA reads TGTGCCATCAGTGACAGACAGGGGGAGCAGCCCCAGCATTTT. Its translation is CAISDRQGEQPQHF. The rearrangement uses TRBV10-3 and TRBJ1-5; 9 bases fit TRBD1. V trimming: 3 bases; J trimming: 7 bases; junction bases outside the gene matches: 4. CDR3 length equals 14 residues. The germline V gene has CDR1 ENHRY and CDR2 SYGVKD.

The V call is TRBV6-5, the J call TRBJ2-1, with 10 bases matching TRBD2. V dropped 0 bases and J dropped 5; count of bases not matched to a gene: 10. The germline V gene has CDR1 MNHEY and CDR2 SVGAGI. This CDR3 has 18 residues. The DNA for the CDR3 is TGTGCCAGCAGTTACTCGAAAACTAGCGGGGTCTGGGACAATGAGCAGTTCTTC. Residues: CASSYSKTSGVWDNEQFF.

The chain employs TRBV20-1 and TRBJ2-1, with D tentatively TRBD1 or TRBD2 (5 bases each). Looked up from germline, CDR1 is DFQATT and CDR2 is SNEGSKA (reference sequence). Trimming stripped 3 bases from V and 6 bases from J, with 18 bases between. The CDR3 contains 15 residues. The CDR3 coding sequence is TGCAGTGCTAGGACGACGAACACGGGACGCAATGAGCAGTTCTTC. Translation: CSARTTNTGRNEQFF.